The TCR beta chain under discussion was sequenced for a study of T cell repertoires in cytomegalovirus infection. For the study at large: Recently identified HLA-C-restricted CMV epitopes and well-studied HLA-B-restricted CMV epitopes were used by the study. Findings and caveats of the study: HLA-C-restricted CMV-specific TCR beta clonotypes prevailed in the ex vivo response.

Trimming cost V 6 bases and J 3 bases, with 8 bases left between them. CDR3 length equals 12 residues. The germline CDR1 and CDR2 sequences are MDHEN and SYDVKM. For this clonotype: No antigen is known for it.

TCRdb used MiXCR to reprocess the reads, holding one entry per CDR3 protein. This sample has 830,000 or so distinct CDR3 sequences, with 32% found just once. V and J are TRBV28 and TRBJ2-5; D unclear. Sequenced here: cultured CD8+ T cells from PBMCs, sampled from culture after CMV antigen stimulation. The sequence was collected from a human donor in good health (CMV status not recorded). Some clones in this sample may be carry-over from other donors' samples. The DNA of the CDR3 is TGTGCCAGCAGAGATCCCAAAGAGACCCAGTACTTC. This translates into CASRDPKETQYF.